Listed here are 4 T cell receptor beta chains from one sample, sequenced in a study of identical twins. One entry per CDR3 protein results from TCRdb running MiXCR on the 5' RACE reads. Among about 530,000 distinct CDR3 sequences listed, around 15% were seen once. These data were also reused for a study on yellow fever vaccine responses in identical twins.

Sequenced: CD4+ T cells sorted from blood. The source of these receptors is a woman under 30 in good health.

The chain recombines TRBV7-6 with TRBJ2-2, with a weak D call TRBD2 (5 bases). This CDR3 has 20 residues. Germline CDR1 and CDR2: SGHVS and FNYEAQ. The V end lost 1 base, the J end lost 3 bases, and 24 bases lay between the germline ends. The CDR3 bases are TGTGCCAGCAGCTTAGTAACCTGGCGGCCCCGCCCCGGGGACACCGGGGAGCTGTTTTTT. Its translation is CASSLVTWRPRPGDTGELFF.

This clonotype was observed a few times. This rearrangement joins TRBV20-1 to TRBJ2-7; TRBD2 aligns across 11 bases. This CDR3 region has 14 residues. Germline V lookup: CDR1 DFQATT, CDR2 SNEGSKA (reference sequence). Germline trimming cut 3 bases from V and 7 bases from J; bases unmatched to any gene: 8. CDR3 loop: CSARVAGGISEQYV. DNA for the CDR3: TGCAGTGCTAGGGTAGCGGGGGGGATAAGTGAGCAGTACGTC.

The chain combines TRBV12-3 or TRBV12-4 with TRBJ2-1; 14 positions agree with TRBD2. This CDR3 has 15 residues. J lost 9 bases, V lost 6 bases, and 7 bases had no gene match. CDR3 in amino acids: CASRLGLAGEPEQFF. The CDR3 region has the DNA TGTGCCAGCAGATTGGGACTAGCGGGAGAGCCTGAGCAGTTCTTC.

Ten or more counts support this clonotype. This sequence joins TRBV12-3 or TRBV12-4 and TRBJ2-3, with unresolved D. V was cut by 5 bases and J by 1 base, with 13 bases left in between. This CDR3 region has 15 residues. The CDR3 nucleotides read TGTGCCAGCAGTCAAAGCCAGGCTGGCACAGATACGCAGTATTTT. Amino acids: CASSQSQAGTDTQYF.